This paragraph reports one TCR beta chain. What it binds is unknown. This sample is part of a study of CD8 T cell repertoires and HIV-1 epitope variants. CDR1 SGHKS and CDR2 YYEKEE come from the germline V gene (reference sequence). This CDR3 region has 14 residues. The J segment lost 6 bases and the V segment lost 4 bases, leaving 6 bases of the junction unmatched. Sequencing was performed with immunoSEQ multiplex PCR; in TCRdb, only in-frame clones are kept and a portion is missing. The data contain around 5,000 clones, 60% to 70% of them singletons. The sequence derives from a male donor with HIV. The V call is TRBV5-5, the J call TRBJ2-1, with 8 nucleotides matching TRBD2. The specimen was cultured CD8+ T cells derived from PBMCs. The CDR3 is CASSPWTSPNEQFF. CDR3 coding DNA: TGTGCCAGCAGCCCCTGGACTAGCCCCAATGAGCAGTTCTTC.